This T cell receptor beta chain came from a study of OX40 agonist ivuxolimab in advanced cancers. Study-wide findings and caveats: Which antigen the expanded peripheral T cells recognized is unknown. At 0.1-3.0 mg/kg, partial responders had clonal expansion among the lowest observed.

Using immunoSEQ multiplex PCR, the repertoire was profiled, and TCRdb retains in-frame clones only, with some absent. This table holds around 68,000 clones, 80% to 95% found once. In regard to this clone: Antigen unknown.

Trimming cost V 0 bases and J 1 base, with 10 bases left between them. The CDR3 is 15 amino acids. In germline, CDR1 is SGDLS, CDR2 YYNGEE. The starting material was CD4+ or CD8+ T cells sorted from blood, obtained in a trial of the OX40 agonist ivuxolimab. This receptor was identified in an adult with an advanced solid tumor such as melanoma, head and neck, liver or kidney cancer. V and J are TRBV9 and TRBJ1-1; D possibly corresponds to TRBD1 (5 bases). CDR3 sequence reads: CASSVGTGTNTEAFF. CDR3 in DNA: TGTGCCAGCAGCGTAGGCACAGGAACGAACACTGAAGCTTTCTTT.